This T cell receptor (beta chain) was found in a study of OX40 agonist ivuxolimab in advanced cancers. The germline CDR1 and CDR2 sequences are LNHDA and SQIVND (reference sequence). V lost 6 bases to trimming and J lost 10 bases, with 12 bases between them. This CDR3 is built from 12 residues. The table came from immunoSEQ multiplex PCR; TCRdb's copy has only in-frame clones and leaves some out. The sample has 55,000 to 65,000 clones, about 85% seen once. The sequence derives from an adult with an advanced solid tumor such as melanoma, head and neck, liver or kidney cancer. V and J are TRBV19 and TRBJ1-4; D gene ambiguous. The source material was CD4+ or CD8+ T cells sorted from blood, sampled in a trial of the OX40 agonist ivuxolimab. The DNA of the CDR3 is TGTGCCAGTAGAGAGGGTGGCGGAAAACTGTTTTTT. It encodes CASREGGGKLFF.